This is a list of T cell receptor beta chains from one sample in a study of breast tumors, draining lymph nodes, adjacent tissues. TCRdb recomputed calls from the multiplex PCR reads with MiXCR, one row per CDR3 protein. This table has around 130,000 distinct CDR3 sequences, 20% to 25% appearing once. The specimen was axillary lymph node tissue. The receptors come from a female donor with breast cancer. Some clones in this sample may be carry-over from other donors' samples. The CDR3 runs from the conserved cysteine through the conserved F or W. A D gene is named only where the DNA matches it firmly. Clone size is stated in some rows and not others, as once, few, many or a class when expanded.

D gene: NA
clone size: many
V gene: TRBV7-6
J gene: TRBJ2-1
CDR3 protein: CASSGKRLVGEQFF
CDR3 DNA: TGTGCCAGCAGCGGTAAACGACTGGTCGGTGAGCAGTTCTTC

D gene: NA
clone size: NA
V gene: TRBV11-3
J gene: TRBJ2-3
CDR3 protein: CASSLRPGPGTDTQYF
CDR3 DNA: TGTGCCAGCAGCTTAAGGCCCGGGCCCGGCACAGATACGCAGTATTTT

D gene: TRBD2
clone size: NA
V gene: TRBV20-1
J gene: TRBJ2-7
CDR3 protein: CSAPTSGVYEQYF
CDR3 DNA: TGCAGTGCCCCGACTAGCGGGGTCTACGAGCAGTACTTC

D gene: NA
clone size: many
V gene: TRBV7-9
J gene: TRBJ2-5
CDR3 protein: CASSLGPRGAETQYF
CDR3 DNA: TGTGCCAGCAGCCTCGGCCCCAGGGGTGCAGAGACCCAGTACTTC

D gene: NA
clone size: NA
V gene: TRBV30
J gene: TRBJ1-2
CDR3 protein: CAWSSVGEDGYTF
CDR3 DNA: TGTGCCTGGAGTAGTGTAGGGGAAGATGGCTACACCTTC

D gene: NA
clone size: few
V gene: TRBV28
J gene: TRBJ2-6
CDR3 protein: CASSSRGAGANVLTF
CDR3 DNA: TGTGCCAGCAGTTCACGAGGGGCTGGGGCCAACGTCCTGACTTTC

D gene: NA
clone size: NA
V gene: TRBV29-1
J gene: TRBJ1-1
CDR3 protein: CSDAEAFF
CDR3 DNA: TGCAGCGACGCTGAAGCTTTCTTT

D gene: TRBD1
clone size: many
V gene: TRBV6-6
J gene: TRBJ1-2
CDR3 protein: CASSYPGQAVTYGYTF
CDR3 DNA: TGTGCCAGCAGTTACCCGGGACAGGCGGTGACCTATGGCTACACCTTC

D gene: NA
clone size: many
V gene: TRBV2
J gene: TRBJ2-1
CDR3 protein: CASSGPGTEGIEQFF
CDR3 DNA: TGTGCCAGCAGTGGTCCCGGGACCGAGGGTATTGAGCAGTTCTTC

D gene: TRBD1
clone size: NA
V gene: TRBV12-3/TRBV12-4
J gene: TRBJ1-1
CDR3 protein: CASSMVTGRNTEAFF
CDR3 DNA: TGTGCCAGCAGCATGGTGACAGGGAGGAACACTGAAGCTTTCTTT

D gene: TRBD2
clone size: NA
V gene: TRBV3-1
J gene: TRBJ2-1
CDR3 protein: CASSQLRGGNLNEQFF
CDR3 DNA: TGTGCCAGCAGCCAGCTGCGGGGGGGGAACTTGAATGAGCAGTTCTTC

D gene: NA
clone size: many
V gene: TRBV7-9
J gene: TRBJ2-2
CDR3 protein: CASRAYTGELFF
CDR3 DNA: TGTGCCAGCAGAGCATACACCGGGGAGCTGTTTTTT

D gene: NA
clone size: many
V gene: TRBV7-8
J gene: TRBJ2-7
CDR3 protein: CASSLVHSYEQYF
CDR3 DNA: TGTGCCAGCAGCTTAGTACACTCCTACGAGCAGTACTTC

D gene: NA
clone size: NA
V gene: TRBV3-1
J gene: TRBJ2-7
CDR3 protein: CASSQVETAYEQYF
CDR3 DNA: TGTGCCAGCAGCCAAGTGGAGACAGCCTACGAGCAGTACTTC

D gene: NA
clone size: many
V gene: TRBV11-2
J gene: TRBJ2-7
CDR3 protein: CASSSEASGTQYF
CDR3 DNA: TGTGCCAGCAGCTCGGAGGCTTCCGGGACGCAGTACTTC

D gene: TRBD1
clone size: many
V gene: TRBV5-1
J gene: TRBJ1-4
CDR3 protein: CASSLGAGTANEKLFF
CDR3 DNA: TGCGCCAGCAGCTTGGGGGCCGGGACAGCTAATGAAAAACTGTTTTTT

D gene: NA
clone size: many
V gene: TRBV5-1
J gene: TRBJ2-7
CDR3 protein: CASSFEGGKTYEQYF
CDR3 DNA: TGCGCCAGCAGCTTTGAGGGCGGGAAAACCTACGAGCAGTACTTC

D gene: TRBD1
clone size: many
V gene: TRBV28
J gene: TRBJ1-2
CDR3 protein: CASRSGGGQGGYTF
CDR3 DNA: TGTGCCAGCAGAAGCGGGGGGGGACAGGGCGGCTACACCTTC